The 15 T cell receptor beta chains given below trace back to one sample, sequenced in a study of T cell responses to AZD1222 COVID-19 vaccine (dated by TCRdb to the early 2020s). The method behind the library was the immunoSEQ multiplex PCR assay. The table was pulled from immuneACCESS by TCRdb, which kept in-frame rearrangements only. Such tables lose some clones; where checked, under half of the loss comes from unresolved V genes, and the rest has no known cause. The sample table records about 150,000 clones; roughly 84% of these occur just once. About 4% of the sample rests with the top ten. Sample time point, as interpreted from the label and publication: baseline before first vaccination. This sample comprised peripheral blood, obtained on day 0 of AZD1222 vaccination. All receptors come from an adult in good health.

The V gene is TRBV5-1, the J gene TRBJ2-7; D gene unclear. The CDR3 has 13 amino acids. The V end lost 5 bases, the J end lost 0 bases, and 9 bases lay between the germline ends. Germline CDR1 is SGHRS and CDR2 is YFSETQ. The CDR3 nucleotides are TGCGCCAGCAGGCGGACGGCCTCCTACGAGCAGTACTTC. This codes for CASRRTASYEQYF.

This sequence joins TRBV29-1 and TRBJ2-3; 7 bases are a match to TRBD1. CDR1 and CDR2 from the germline V gene are SQVTM and ANQGSEA. Trimming cost V 4 bases and J 5 bases; bases outside gene matches: 12. There are 15 residues in the CDR3. CDR3 region: CSVGGGAGVVDTQYF. The CDR3 DNA reads as TGCAGCGTTGGAGGGGGCGCCGGGGTCGTAGATACGCAGTATTTT.

V gene TRBV28 combines with J gene TRBJ1-5; TRBD1 might be the D (6 bases). The ends were cut back, 10 bases at V and 7 bases at J, with 14 bases in the middle. CDR1 MDHEN and CDR2 SYDVKM come from the germline V gene. The CDR3 consists of 12 residues. The CDR3 region has the DNA TGTGCCACCGGGGACATTCGGCAGCCCCAGCATTTT. Translated, it gives CATGDIRQPQHF.

The CDR3 reads CASSPPRTAMGAFF. CDR3 in DNA: TGTGCCAGTAGCCCTCCCCGGACAGCCATGGGGGCTTTCTTT. The rearrangement links TRBV19 to TRBJ1-1; maybe TRBD1 (6 bases). Germline assignment: CDR1 LNHDA and CDR2 SQIVND (reference sequence). V was pared by 6 bases and J by 11 bases, with 22 bases between. The CDR3 consists of 14 residues.

This clone occurred a few times. The CDR3 nucleotides are TGTGCCAGCAGTCAATCGGGCGCCGTAGGGCGAATCTATGGCTACACCTTC. Protein sequence: CASSQSGAVGRIYGYTF. The rearrangement uses TRBV28 and TRBJ1-2, with D unresolved. The V end was cut by 5 bases, the J end by 4 bases, with 23 bases between. Germline V gives CDR1 MDHEN, CDR2 SYDVKM. CDR3 size: 17 residues.

The chain links TRBV6-5 to TRBJ1-5, with 7 bases fitting TRBD1. J was trimmed by 1 base and V by 6 bases; bases with no gene match: 6. CDR1 and CDR2 (germline): MNHEY, SVGAGI. This CDR3 is built from 15 residues. The CDR3 is CASSTGQISNQPQHF. The CDR3 coding sequence is TGTGCCAGCAGCACGGGACAGATAAGCAATCAGCCCCAGCATTTT.

The gene calls are TRBV5-1 and TRBJ2-7; D is unresolved. Germline lookup yields CDR1 SGHRS and CDR2 YFSETQ. There are 15 residues in the CDR3. V was shortened by 0 bases and J by 1 base, with 11 bases between the two germline ends. This CDR3 reads CASSLGRSLSYEQYF. The CDR3 DNA reads TGCGCCAGCAGCTTGGGCAGATCCCTTTCCTACGAGCAGTACTTC.

The rearrangement joins TRBV20-1 to TRBJ1-6; no clear D gene. Germline V CDR1 and CDR2: DFQATT, SNEGSKA (reference sequence). Trimming took off 3 bases at V and 5 bases at J, with 14 bases between the two ends. This CDR3 spans 15 amino acids. As DNA, the CDR3 is TGCAGTGCTAGTTTCAATCGGCCCAATAATTCACCCCTCCACTTT. Translation gives CSASFNRPNNSPLHF.

The J gene is TRBJ2-7, the V gene TRBV6-5; D unclear. Trimming took off 0 bases at V and 3 bases at J, with 9 bases between the two ends. The CDR3 loop spans 14 amino acids. Looked up from germline, CDR1 is MNHEY and CDR2 is SVGAGI. The CDR3 sequence: CASSYSAESYEQYF. DNA for the CDR3: TGTGCCAGCAGTTACTCGGCAGAGAGCTACGAGCAGTACTTC.

The chain is built from TRBV3-1 (or the pseudogene TRBV3-2) and TRBJ1-3; D ambiguous. The V end lost 5 bases, the J end lost 7 bases, and 18 bases lay between the germline ends. CDR1 LGHDT and CDR2 YNNKEL come from the germline V gene (reference sequence). This CDR3 contains 15 residues. The CDR3 region has the DNA TGTGCCAGCAGCTCAGTTACGACCCGGAGGAACACCATATATTTT. Amino acids: CASSSVTTRRNTIYF.

J is TRBJ2-5 and V is TRBV4-2, with a weak D call TRBD2 (6 bases). Trimming took off 0 bases at V and 2 bases at J, with 13 bases between the two ends. This CDR3 region has 16 residues. Germline V CDR1 and CDR2: LGHNA, YNFKEQ. CDR3 protein: CASSQEGGAVQETQYF. The CDR3 DNA sequence: TGTGCCAGCAGCCAAGAGGGGGGAGCGGTTCAAGAGACCCAGTACTTC.

The chain joins TRBV6-5 to TRBJ2-1, with D unresolved. CDR1 MNHEY and CDR2 SVGAGI come from the germline V gene. V gave up 10 bases and J gave up 3 bases, with 13 bases separating them. This CDR3 is built from 13 residues. CDR3 protein: CATNSGYYNEQFF. The DNA for the CDR3 is TGTGCCACCAACTCAGGATACTACAATGAGCAGTTCTTC.

The rearrangement links TRBV24-1 to TRBJ2-2; TRBD2 agrees at 7 bases. Trimming removed 4 bases from V and 2 bases from J; junction bases left unmatched: 12. CDR1 is KGHDR, CDR2 SFDVKD, per germline. This CDR3 is built from 18 residues. DNA for the CDR3: TGTGCCACCAGTGACCCCCTTTTGGGGGGGATCAACACCGGGGAGCTGTTTTTT. This gives the protein CATSDPLLGGINTGELFF.

The chain has TRBV9 and TRBJ2-5, with TRBD1 matching 9 bases. CDR3 length equals 15 residues. CDR1 and CDR2 from the germline V gene are SGDLS and YYNGEE. V trimming: 1 base; J trimming: 5 bases; junction bases outside the gene matches: 6. Written as DNA, the CDR3 is TGTGCCAGCAGCGTAAAACAGGGGGCTTCGGAGACCCAGTACTTC. It is translated as CASSVKQGASETQYF.

This clone has just a few counts. The rearrangement joins TRBV7-9 to TRBJ2-1, with D maybe TRBD2 (6 bases). The CDR3 spans 15 residues. V lost 5 bases, J lost 6 bases, and 17 bases lay in between. CDR1 is SEHNR, CDR2 FQNEAQ, per germline (reference sequence). CDR3 sequence reads: CASSPRGKGSNEQFF. The CDR3 nucleotides read TGTGCCAGCAGCCCTCGGGGGAAAGGTTCCAATGAGCAGTTCTTC.